The T cell receptor beta chain under discussion was sequenced for a study of PD-1 blockade in classical Hodgkin lymphoma. Clones were sequenced by immunoSEQ multiplex PCR, and TCRdb holds only the in-frame ones, with some missing. The sample yields approximately 110,000 clones, roughly 87% seen once. Study-level points and caveats: Undefined causes, possibly disease activity or prior therapy, underlie the repertoire differences. Before treatment, complete responders showed about the same diversity as newly diagnosed patients.

The sample's time point: cycle 4 day 1 (C4D1), after 6 weeks of nivolumab. Each patient experienced a relapse that followed autologous stem cell transplantation, and brentuximab vedotin exposure varied. Reported best responses ranged across complete response, partial response or progressive disease. V was trimmed by 3 bases and J by 0 bases, leaving 6 bases between them. Germline V gene data show CDR1 as LNHDA and CDR2 as SQIVND (reference sequence). The CDR3 consists of 15 residues. With respect to this clone: Its antigen is still unknown.

This material consisted of peripheral blood mononuclear cells (PBMCs), taken before the fourth cycle of nivolumab. The chain links TRBV19 to TRBJ2-6; D not resolved. The receptor comes from a human donor with classical Hodgkin lymphoma. The DNA of the CDR3 is TGTGCCAGTAGTATTTTTATCTCTGGGGCCAACGTCCTGACTTTC. Translating it yields CASSIFISGANVLTF.